Sequencing of this T cell receptor (beta chain) was carried out in a study of blood T cell repertoires in COVID-19. The CDR3 extends over 15 amino acids. V was shortened by 6 bases and J by 7 bases, with 19 bases between the two germline ends. Germline lookup yields CDR1 SGHRS and CDR2 YFSETQ. This clone was counted once. Sequencing used immunoSEQ multiplex PCR; TCRdb keeps in-frame clones, though not all of them. Found here are about 480,000 clones, approximately 86% of them singletons; the top ten hold around 7.9%. The gene calls are TRBV5-1 and TRBJ1-4; perhaps TRBD1 as D (6 bases). The clonotype originates from a woman aged 60-75 years who had recovered from COVID-19. The sequenced sample consisted of PBMCs or T cells enriched from blood (not recorded which). The CDR3 spells CASTAKQGRGEKLFF. In DNA form, the CDR3 reads TGCGCCAGCACCGCGAAACAGGGTCGGGGTGAAAAACTGTTTTTT. The variable domain in full, completed from reference TRBV5-1 and TRBJ1-4, reads KAGVTQTPRYLIKTRGQQVTLSCSPISGHRSVSWYQQTPGQGLQFLFEYFSETQRNKGNFPGRFSGRQFSNSRSEMNVSTLELGDSALYLCASTAKQGRGEKLFFGSGTQLSVL.